This T cell receptor (beta chain) was captured by sequencing in a study of T cell responses to AZD1222 COVID-19 vaccine. Germline V gene sequence: CDR1 LNHDA, CDR2 SQIVND (reference sequence). With V trimmed by 5 bases and J by 7 bases, 9 bases remained unmatched. The CDR3 extends over 14 amino acids. For this clone: The target antigen is unknown.

This table comes from immunoSEQ multiplex PCR, and its TCRdb copy is limited to in-frame clones, with some not included. The table records around 170,000 clones, roughly 90% of them present only once. Whole-study findings and limits: White British ancestry dominated among donors, who included more females, and clonal diversity was possibly underestimated.

The sequence was collected from an adult in good health. The sample consisted of peripheral blood, taken on day 0 of AZD1222 vaccination. The chain uses TRBV19 and TRBJ2-7; 9 nucleotides line up with TRBD1. CDR3 loop: CASSGGQGVGEQYF. CDR3 DNA: TGTGCCAGTAGTGGGGGACAGGGAGTGGGTGAGCAGTACTTC.